This TCR beta chain was sequenced in a study of T cell responses to AZD1222 COVID-19 vaccine. Germline values: CDR1 MDHEN, CDR2 SYDVKM. V lost 6 bases and J lost 5; bases outside the gene matches: 3. This CDR3 has 14 amino acids. Regarding the study as a whole: White British people made up most donors, females outnumbered males, and clonal diversity was possibly underestimated. Without day 14 samples, only post-peak T cell repertoires were studied. Only a handful of AZD1222 recipients tested seropositive at baseline. Once two AZD1222 doses were given, Spike-specific TCR breadth and depth went up.

About this clone itself: Its antigen is not identified.

Sequencing used immunoSEQ multiplex PCR; TCRdb keeps in-frame clones, though not all of them. The repertoire consists of 25,000 to 30,000 clones, with roughly 90% occurring once and the leading ten covering 6.5% to 9.5%. The rearrangement uses TRBV28 and TRBJ2-2; TRBD1 aligns across 10 bases. The source is an adult who received the AZD1222 COVID-19 vaccine. Sequenced material: peripheral blood, taken 28 days after the second AZD1222 dose. The DNA for the CDR3 is TGTGCCAGCAGCCCGGGACAGGGGACCGGGGAGCTGTTTTTT. Translated, it gives CASSPGQGTGELFF.